The T cell receptor (beta chain) described here comes from a study of blood T cell repertoires in COVID-19. The wider study: T cells, B-cell-depleted T cells, or PBMCs provided the cDNA or gDNA that served as material.

The ends were cut back, 3 bases at V and 0 bases at J, with 7 bases in the middle. CDR3 length equals 13 residues. Looked up from germline, CDR1 is SGHNT and CDR2 is YYREEE (reference sequence). Authors' analysis steps: It was from reference gene primer amplification that nucleated cell counts were estimated. Profiled with immunoSEQ multiplex PCR; TCRdb holds only in-frame clones, not every one. V, J and clone size derive from that table, while D and trimming were established from the DNA sequence. Here the sample spans approximately 130,000 clones, around 85% being singletons. The chain recombines TRBV5-4 with TRBJ2-7, with a weak D call TRBD2 (6 bases). The sequenced sample consisted of peripheral blood. The origin of this receptor is a human donor in a cohort sampled during active COVID-19. The CDR3, as DNA: TGTGCCAGCAGCTCGGGGGTCTCCTACGAGCAGTACTTC. As protein: CASSSGVSYEQYF.